The clone carrying this T cell receptor (beta chain) has at least ten counts. Its antigen remains unknown. One end of the junction is discordant with germline, which a read error may explain. Germline V gene sequence: CDR1 LGHDT, CDR2 YNNKEL (reference sequence). There are 15 residues in the CDR3. This record belongs to a study of post-analysis software for immune sequencing data. The TCR beta cDNA libraries contained unique molecular identifiers. From about 1 to 10 million T cells, hundreds of thousands of cDNA molecules were obtained. TCRdb ran MiXCR on the PCR reads and lists one entry per CDR3 protein. The sample includes about 770,000 distinct CDR3 sequences, roughly 46% of them seen just once. Study-level points and caveats: Compared against controls, patients with multiple sclerosis displayed significantly lower normalized Chao1 diversity. Controls showed lower frequencies than patients for several TRBV segments, and TRBV5-6, TRBV5-1 and TRBV20-1 were among these.

The sequenced material came from blood. This TCR was recovered from a girl aged 5 to 17 with multiple sclerosis. This sequence joins TRBV3-1 and TRBJ2-1; TRBD2 aligns across 7 bases. Here the CDR3 reads CASSQGGSSYNEQFF. In DNA, the CDR3 is TGCGCCAGCAGCCAAGGCGGGAGCTCCTACAATGAGCAGTTCTTC.